This T cell receptor beta chain came from a study of T cells after yellow fever vaccination. The overall study: For low cell numbers, libraries were made with SMART-Seq v4 Ultra Low Input.

CDR3 length: 13 amino acids. Between the trimmed V and J ends, which lost 7 bases and 5 bases, there was a span of 12 bases. The study made its TCR cDNA through 5'RACE template switching. That step introduced a universal primer site along with UMIs. One entry per CDR3 protein results from TCRdb running MiXCR on the 5' RACE reads. The repertoire holds a few hundred thousand distinct CDR3 sequences, with approximately 4% as singletons. Source: PBMCs, taken 5 days after the yellow fever booster vaccination. This rearrangement joins TRBV12-3 or TRBV12-4 to TRBJ1-5; D gene uncertain. This sequence originates from a man younger than 35 who received the YFV17D yellow fever vaccine. The CDR3 is CASTLRPDQPQHF. Written as DNA, the CDR3 is TGTGCCAGCACGCTCCGGCCGGATCAGCCCCAGCATTTT.